The clone carrying this TCR beta chain has a handful of counts. Its target is not known. These data are taken from a study of T cell repertoires in aging, cancer and after chemotherapy. Study-wide background: Pre- and post-chemotherapy samples were paired from chronic lymphocytic leukemia patients treated with fludarabine- or bendamustine-based regimens. Study observations and caveats: In healthy donors, age-related TCR diversity loss mainly reflected lost richness. Compared with age-matched healthy donors, untreated hematological or solid cancer patients showed higher blood TCR clonality. In hematological cancer patients, infiltrated lymphoid organs may have impaired thymic emigration or peripheral T cell expansion.

V trimming: 3 bases; J trimming: 9 bases; junction bases outside the gene matches: 15. This CDR3 is 17 amino acids long. Germline CDR1 reads LNHDA; CDR2 reads SQIVND (reference sequence). A mixed TRB-A/B primer pool amplified rearranged TRB by multiplex touch-down PCR. TCRdb called the multiplex PCR reads again in MiXCR, with one record for every CDR3 protein. Here the sample spans roughly 3,100 distinct CDR3 sequences, 45% to 55% being singletons. TCR beta rearrangements were amplified from peripheral blood genomic DNA. The TCR originated in a human donor with a blood cancer. Sequences were obtained from blood. The V call is TRBV19, the J call TRBJ2-1, with 9 nucleotides matching TRBD2. CDR3 sequence (DNA): TGTGCCAGTAGTATTCCGCGTGTGGGGCGGGGGGGCGCTGAGCAGTTCTTC. This gives the protein CASSIPRVGRGGAEQFF.